These T cell receptor beta chains were read from a single sample in a study of cytomegalovirus exposure and HLA in healthy donors. Measured with immunoSEQ multiplex PCR; TCRdb has only the in-frame clones, and not every one. The top ten hold less than 5% of the sample, which has approximately 170,000 clones, around 86% seen once. The sequencing sample was made of PBMCs. Receptors originate from a man aged 50-60 years in good health and CMV-seropositive. CDR3s include the opening cysteine and the closing phenylalanine or tryptophan. Each record gives: V gene, J gene, CDR3 length, CDR3 protein.

TRBV5-8	TRBJ2-2	15	CASSLGTRGTGELFF
TRBV30	TRBJ1-6	13	CAWSVQEGLPLHF
TRBV7-2	TRBJ2-3	15	CASSRTSTSTDTQYF
TRBV28	TRBJ1-1	14	CASSLYGSTTEAFF
TRBV27	TRBJ1-1	12	CASSLRGTEAFF
TRBV2	TRBJ1-4	14	CASGTGGTNEKLFF
TRBV18	TRBJ1-2	16	CASSPNSVPGGHGYTF
TRBV12-5	TRBJ1-2	16	CASGAAGQGVFYGYTF
TRBV28	TRBJ2-5	15	CASSLDRPGRETQYF
TRBV29-1	TRBJ1-2	14	CSVDNYRANYGYTF
TRBV19	TRBJ1-5	14	CASNRQGPNQPQHF
TRBV5-1	TRBJ2-7	19	CASSSRPGLAGGVPYEQYF
TRBV28	TRBJ1-5	15	CASSLTGATNQPQHF
TRBV11-1	TRBJ1-1	13	CASTGQGNTEAFF
TRBV7-6	TRBJ2-3	17	CASSFSLGGGPGNTQYF
TRBV4-2	TRBJ2-5	13	CASSQDTGETQYF
TRBV4-1	TRBJ2-3	18	CASSQDAMAGGGTDTQYF
TRBV11-3	TRBJ1-3	19	CASSSPSRAGTISGNTIYF
TRBV5-1	TRBJ2-7	14	CASSFDGSTYEQYF
TRBV6-4	TRBJ2-2	14	CASSGQGNTGELFF
TRBV28	TRBJ2-5	11	CASTPGETQYF
TRBV27	TRBJ2-1	20	CASSFTPPGASGGSYNEQFF
TRBV7-8	TRBJ2-5	11	CASSLSETQYF
TRBV2	TRBJ2-4	15	CASSPEGLAKNIQYF
TRBV7-2	TRBJ2-5	14	CASSFQGTQETQYF
TRBV6-5	TRBJ1-6	15	CASALGRGQNSPLHF
TRBV15	TRBJ2-1	17	CATSQRVSGGVYNEQFF
TRBV4-2	TRBJ2-1	16	CASSQGVERGLDEQFF
TRBV19	TRBJ2-3	16	CADQWPSGGPGDTQYF
TRBV19	TRBJ1-1	14	CASSRQGMNTEAFF
TRBV19	TRBJ2-1	20	CASSNAVSGLAGYSYNEQFF
TRBV5-1	TRBJ1-3	15	CASSLDRGPGNTIYF
TRBV27	TRBJ2-1	13	CASSGGPYNEQFF
TRBV5-6	TRBJ2-7	16	CASSFRGSTLSYEQYF
TRBV30	TRBJ2-5	15	CAWDRSGSGQETQYF
TRBV6-5	TRBJ2-6	15	CASSPQGSGANVLTF
TRBV2	TRBJ2-3	16	CASSQNSGRAKDTQYF
TRBV15	TRBJ1-5	16	CATSPDRGNGNQPQHF
TRBV5-1	TRBJ2-2	16	CASSLAAGGYTGELFF
TRBV27	TRBJ2-7	15	CASSFLAGGSYEQYF
TRBV19	TRBJ1-5	12	CASSYSDQPQHF
TRBV5-1	TRBJ2-7	18	CASSLSNSGGATPYEQYF